These 5 T cell receptor beta chains share one sample of origin, sequenced in a study of blood T cell repertoires in COVID-19 (dated by TCRdb to 2020 to 2022). Libraries were prepared through the immunoSEQ multiplex PCR assay. In its TCRdb copy, this immuneACCESS table keeps in-frame sequences only and misses some clones. Where compared with another copy, unresolved V genes explain less than half of these, and the others have no known cause. The sample contains around 91,000 clones, 79% of them found a single time. In total, the top ten clones hold around 18% of the sample. Sequenced: peripheral blood. These receptors were collected from a woman older than 75 with active or convalescent COVID-19.

This chain's CDR3 is CASSFGGALSNYGYTF. DNA for the CDR3: TGTGCCAGCAGTTTCGGGGGGGCGCTCTCTAACTATGGCTACACCTTC. This chain links TRBV28 with TRBJ1-2; D may be TRBD1 (6 bases). The ends were cut back, 3 bases at V and 0 bases at J, with 14 bases in the middle. The CDR3 is 16 residues long. Looked up from germline, CDR1 is MDHEN and CDR2 is SYDVKM.

This rearrangement joins TRBV10-3 to TRBJ2-7, with TRBD1 matching over 10 bases. Germline loops: CDR1 ENHRY, CDR2 SYGVKD. Unmatched junction bases numbered 6, after V lost 3 bases and J lost 1 base. This CDR3 is built from 16 residues. The CDR3 loop reads CAISETGQGISYEQYF. DNA of the CDR3: TGTGCCATCAGTGAAACGGGACAGGGGATATCCTACGAGCAGTACTTC.

The V and J genes are TRBV23-1 and TRBJ1-5, with 8 bases matching TRBD1. TRBV23-1 is annotated as an ORF whose role is uncertain. V lost 2 bases and J lost 0; bases outside the gene matches: 3. The CDR3 covers 16 residues. CDR3 amino acids: CASSQKDRDSNQPQHF. The CDR3 DNA reads as TGCGCCAGCAGTCAAAAGGACAGGGATAGCAATCAGCCCCAGCATTTT.

V usage is TRBV5-1 and J usage is TRBJ2-7; D may be TRBD2 (5 bases). Trimming pared 3 bases from V and 7 bases from J, leaving 17 bases between. The V gene's germline CDR1 is SGHRS and CDR2 YFSETQ. The length of the CDR3 is 14 residues. CDR3 sequence reads: CASSSDGEKGEQYF. The CDR3 DNA is TGCGCCAGCAGCTCGGACGGGGAAAAAGGGGAGCAGTACTTC.

The chain links TRBV28 to TRBJ2-3, with a tentative D call TRBD2 (5 bases). Trimming removed 7 bases from V and 2 bases from J, with 16 bases in between. The CDR3 consists of 15 residues. Germline V CDR1 and CDR2: MDHEN, SYDVKM. CDR3 protein: CASISEGRVTDTQYF. The CDR3 DNA reads TGTGCCAGCATTAGTGAGGGTAGGGTCACAGATACGCAGTATTTT.